The 13 T cell receptor beta chains given below trace back to one sample, sequenced in a study of T cells in localized non-small cell lung cancer. Assay used: immunoSEQ multiplex PCR; TCRdb lists only in-frame clones, some missing. Seen here are 35,000 to 50,000 clones, around 86% observed once, and the top ten hold 5.5% to 6.5%. The sequences come from peripheral blood, collected before any cancer treatment. Every receptor here comes from a man aged 35 to 70 with stage I lung adenocarcinoma.

The chain recombines TRBV4-2 with TRBJ2-7; 9 bases fit TRBD1. Germline CDR1 LGHNA, CDR2 YNFKEQ. This CDR3 region has 17 residues. V dropped 4 bases and J dropped 2; count of bases not matched to a gene: 12. CDR3: CASSPKTNRDRAYEQYF. In DNA form, the CDR3 reads TGTGCCAGCAGCCCTAAAACAAATAGGGACAGGGCCTACGAGCAGTACTTC.

Of note for this clone: An end of the junction differs from the germline gene, which may be a read error. The CDR3 nucleotides read TGTGCCAGCAGTTTATGGTTATCCTTC. Amino acid sequence: CASSLWLSF. The chain has TRBV27 and TRBJ1-2; no clear D. The CDR3 is 9 amino acids. Germline V gene sequence: CDR1 MNHEY, CDR2 SMNVEV (reference sequence).

V usage is TRBV27 and J usage is TRBJ1-5, with D possibly matching TRBD1 (5 bases). Germline V gives CDR1 MNHEY, CDR2 SMNVEV (reference sequence). The CDR3 extends over 15 amino acids. V gave up 1 base and J gave up 8 bases, with 15 bases separating them. The CDR3 DNA is TGTGCCAGCAGTTTATGGGGGGGGGTTGGCGAGCCCCAGCATTTT. Amino acids: CASSLWGGVGEPQHF.

CDR3 sequence: CASRWADEQFF. The CDR3 DNA reads TGCGCCAGCAGATGGGCGGATGAGCAGTTCTTC. The chain is built from TRBV5-1 and TRBJ2-1; D uncertain. This CDR3 is built from 11 residues. From germline, CDR1 is SGHRS and CDR2 YFSETQ. Trimming removed 5 bases from V and 8 bases from J, with 8 bases in between.

Worth noting for this clone: The same CDR3 is also encoded by other DNA sequences in this sample. This sequence joins TRBV5-3 and TRBJ2-1; D not certain. TRBV5-3 carries the ORF label, with uncertain function. This CDR3 contains 12 residues. V was cut by 4 bases and J by 9 bases, with 11 bases left in between. CDR3 sequence reads: CARSLGYGEQFF. DNA for the CDR3: TGTGCCAGAAGCCTGGGCTACGGTGAGCAGTTCTTC.

CDR3 bases: TGTGCCAGCAGTTTATCCCCCTTCAGGACTAGCGGGGTTAGCTCCTACAATGAGCAGTTCTTC. This codes for CASSLSPFRTSGVSSYNEQFF. V usage is TRBV27 and J usage is TRBJ2-1, with 12 bases lining up with TRBD2. The CDR3 extends over 21 amino acids. Germline V gene sequence: CDR1 MNHEY, CDR2 SMNVEV (reference sequence). The V segment lost 0 bases and the J segment 0 bases; nucleotides outside the gene matches: 12.

The genes are TRBV27 and TRBJ2-5, with TRBD2 matching over 13 bases. CDR1 and CDR2 from the germline V gene are MNHEY and SMNVEV (reference sequence). Trimming at V came to 0 bases and at J to 5 bases, leaving 9 bases not matched to a gene. The CDR3 runs to 18 residues. The CDR3: CASSLSRTSGSGFETQYF. DNA for the CDR3: TGTGCCAGCAGTTTATCTAGGACTAGCGGGAGCGGATTTGAGACCCAGTACTTC.

V and J are TRBV27 and TRBJ1-1; D gene ambiguous. The CDR3 loop spans 14 amino acids. The V end lost 6 bases, the J end lost 4 bases, and 15 bases lay between the germline ends. Germline CDR1 reads MNHEY; CDR2 reads SMNVEV (reference sequence). The CDR3 loop reads CASRSWRPGTEAFF. The CDR3 bases are TGTGCCAGCAGGTCGTGGAGGCCGGGCACTGAAGCTTTCTTT.

With regard to this clone: Other DNA sequences in this specimen translate into the identical CDR3. This chain connects TRBV5-6 to TRBJ2-2; 7 nucleotides align to TRBD1. The CDR3 has 15 amino acids. The ends lost 4 bases at V and 6 bases at J; junction bases unmatched: 9. Looked up from germline, CDR1 is SGHDT and CDR2 is YYEEEE. Here the CDR3 reads CASSPVLGGAGELFF. In nucleotides, the CDR3 is TGTGCCAGCAGCCCCGTTTTAGGGGGCGCCGGGGAGCTGTTTTTT.

In nucleotides, the CDR3 is TGTGCCAGCAGACCTCCGGGACTAGCGTATGAGCAGTTCTTC. Its translation: CASRPPGLAYEQFF. The rearrangement uses TRBV6-6 and TRBJ2-1; 10 nucleotides agree with TRBD2. The V gene's germline CDR1 is MNHNY and CDR2 SVGAGI (reference sequence). Unmatched junction bases numbered 7, after V lost 6 bases and J lost 8 bases. The CDR3 length is 14 residues.

The chain has TRBV29-1 and TRBJ2-7; TRBD2 might be the D (5 bases). Trimming took 0 bases from V and 1 from J, leaving 7 bases between them. CDR1 SQVTM and CDR2 ANQGSEA come from the germline V gene. The CDR3 is 13 amino acids. DNA of the CDR3: TGCAGCGTTGAAGAACGGGGTTCCTACGAGCAGTACTTC. Translation gives CSVEERGSYEQYF.

The chain carries TRBV18 and TRBJ1-3; the D gene is possibly TRBD1 (5 bases). This CDR3 region has 15 residues. Between the trimmed V and J ends, which lost 3 bases and 4 bases, there was a span of 13 bases. Germline loops: CDR1 KGHSH, CDR2 LQKENI. In DNA form, the CDR3 reads TGTGCCAGCTCACCGCAGGGTCCGGGAGGAAACACCATATATTTT. Protein: CASSPQGPGGNTIYF.

This sequence joins TRBV30 and TRBJ1-5; D unclear. V shed 3 bases and J shed 3 bases, with 9 bases lying between them. The CDR3 loop spans 13 amino acids. Germline V CDR1 and CDR2: GTSNPN, SVGIG (reference sequence). The DNA of the CDR3 is TGTGCCTGGAGGAGGCAGCCCAATCAGCCCCAGCATTTT. Protein: CAWRRQPNQPQHF. Based on the CDR3 plus reference TRBV30 and TRBJ1-5, the full variable domain is SQTIHQWPATLVQPVGSPLSLECTVEGTSNPNLYWYRQAAGRGLQLLFYSVGIGQISSEVPQNLSASRPQDRQFILSSKKLLLSDSGFYLCAWRRQPNQPQHFGDGTRLSIL.